This paragraph covers one T cell receptor beta chain sequence. V was pared by 6 bases and J by 0 bases, with 11 bases of the junction left unmatched. The V gene's germline CDR1 is DFQATT and CDR2 SNEGSKA (reference sequence). CDR3 size: 15 residues. TCR beta CDR3 was amplified by multiplex PCR, first round around 10 cycles, 32 V and 13 J primers. One entry per CDR3 protein results from TCRdb running MiXCR on the multiplex PCR reads. This table has roughly 9,900 distinct CDR3 sequences, 30% appearing once. The record originates from a study of immune heterogeneity within non-small cell lung tumors. Background on the study: There was 1 tumor not otherwise specified, along with 10 to 11 non-squamous carcinomas and a few squamous cell carcinomas.

Template was bulk tumor genomic DNA, about 610 ng per sample. Several biopsies were collected from each primary tumor during surgery. They were spaced as far apart as possible within the tumor mass. With untreated, newly diagnosed non-small cell lung cancer, the patients went on to undergo curative surgery. The clonotype comes from a woman aged 60-70 years with non-small cell lung cancer. Sample: lung tumor tissue. The rearrangement links TRBV20-1 to TRBJ2-7; 7 bases are a match to TRBD1. The CDR3 sequence: CSAPPYGTASYEQYF. The CDR3 bases are TGCAGTGCGCCCCCCTACGGGACAGCCTCCTACGAGCAGTACTTC.